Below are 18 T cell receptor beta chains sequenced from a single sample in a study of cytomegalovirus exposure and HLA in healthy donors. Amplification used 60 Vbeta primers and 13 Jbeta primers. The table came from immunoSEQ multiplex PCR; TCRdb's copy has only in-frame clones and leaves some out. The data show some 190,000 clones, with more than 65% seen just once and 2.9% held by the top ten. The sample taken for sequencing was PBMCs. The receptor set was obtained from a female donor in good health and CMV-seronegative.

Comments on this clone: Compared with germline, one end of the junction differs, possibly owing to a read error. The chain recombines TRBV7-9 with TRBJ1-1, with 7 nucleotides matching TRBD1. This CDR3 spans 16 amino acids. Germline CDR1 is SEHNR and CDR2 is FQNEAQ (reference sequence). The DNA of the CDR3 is TGTTCCAGCAGCCCCCTTATAGCTGACAGGGCCACTGAAGCTTTCTTT. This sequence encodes CSSSPLIADRATEAFF.

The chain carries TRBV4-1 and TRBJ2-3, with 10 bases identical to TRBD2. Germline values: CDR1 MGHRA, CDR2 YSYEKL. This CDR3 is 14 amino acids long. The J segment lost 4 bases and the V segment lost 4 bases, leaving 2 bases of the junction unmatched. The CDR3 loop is CASSPTSGADTQYF. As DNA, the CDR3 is TGCGCCAGCAGCCCTACTAGCGGGGCAGATACGCAGTATTTT.

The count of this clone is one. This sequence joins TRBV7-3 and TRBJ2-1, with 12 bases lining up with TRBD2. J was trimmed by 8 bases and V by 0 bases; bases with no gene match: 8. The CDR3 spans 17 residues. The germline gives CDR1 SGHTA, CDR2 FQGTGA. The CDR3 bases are TGTGCCAGCAGCTTAACTGGGACTAGCGGGCCCGGGGATGAGCAGTTCTTC. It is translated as CASSLTGTSGPGDEQFF.

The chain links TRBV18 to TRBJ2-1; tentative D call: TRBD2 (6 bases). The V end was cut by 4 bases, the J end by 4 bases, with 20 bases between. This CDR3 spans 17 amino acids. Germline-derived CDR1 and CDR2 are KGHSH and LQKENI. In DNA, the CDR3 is TGTGCCAGCTCACTCGCGGCCCAGGACTACCGTTACAATGAGCAGTTCTTC. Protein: CASSLAAQDYRYNEQFF.

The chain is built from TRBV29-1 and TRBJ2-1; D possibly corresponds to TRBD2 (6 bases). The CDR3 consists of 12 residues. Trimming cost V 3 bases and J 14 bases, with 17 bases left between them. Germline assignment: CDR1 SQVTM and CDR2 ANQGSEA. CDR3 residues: CSVEVDGGVEFF. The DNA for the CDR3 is TGCAGCGTTGAGGTTGACGGCGGGGTAGAGTTCTTC.

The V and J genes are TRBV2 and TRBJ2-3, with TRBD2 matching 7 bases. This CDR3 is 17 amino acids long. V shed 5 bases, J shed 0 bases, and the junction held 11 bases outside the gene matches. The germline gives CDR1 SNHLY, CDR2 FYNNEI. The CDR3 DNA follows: TGTGCCAGCAGTACCCCCTCGGGCGGGGGTAGCACAGATACGCAGTATTTT. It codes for CASSTPSGGGSTDTQYF. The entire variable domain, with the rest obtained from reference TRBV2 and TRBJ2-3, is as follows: EPEVTQTPSHQVTQMGQEVILRCVPISNHLYFYWYRQILGQKVEFLVSFYNNEISEKSEIFDDQFSVERPDGSNFTLKIRSTKLEDSAMYFCASSTPSGGGSTDTQYFGPGTRLTVL.

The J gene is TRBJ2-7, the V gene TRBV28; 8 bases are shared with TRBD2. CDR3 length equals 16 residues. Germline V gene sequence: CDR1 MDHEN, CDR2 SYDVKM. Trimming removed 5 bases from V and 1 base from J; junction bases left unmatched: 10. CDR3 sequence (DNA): TGTGCCAGCAGTCCCTACGGGACTAGGCTGTCCTACGAGCAGTACTTC. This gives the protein CASSPYGTRLSYEQYF. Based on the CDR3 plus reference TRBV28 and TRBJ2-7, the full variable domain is DVKVTQSSRYLVKRTGEKVFLECVQDMDHENMFWYRQDPGLGLRLIYFSYDVKMKEKGDIPEGYSVSREKKERFSLILESASTNQTSMYLCASSPYGTRLSYEQYFGPGTRLTVT.

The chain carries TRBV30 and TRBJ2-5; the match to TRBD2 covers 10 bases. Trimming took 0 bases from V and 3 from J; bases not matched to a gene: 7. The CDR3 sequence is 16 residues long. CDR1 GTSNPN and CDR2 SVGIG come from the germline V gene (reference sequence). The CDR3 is CAWSVHGLADKETQYF. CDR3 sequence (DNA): TGTGCCTGGAGTGTACATGGACTAGCGGACAAAGAGACCCAGTACTTC.

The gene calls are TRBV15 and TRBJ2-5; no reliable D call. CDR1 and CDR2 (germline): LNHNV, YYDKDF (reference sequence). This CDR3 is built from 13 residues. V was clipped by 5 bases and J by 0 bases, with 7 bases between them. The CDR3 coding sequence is TGTGCCACCAGCTCCCTGTACCAAGAGACCCAGTACTTC. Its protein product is CATSSLYQETQYF.

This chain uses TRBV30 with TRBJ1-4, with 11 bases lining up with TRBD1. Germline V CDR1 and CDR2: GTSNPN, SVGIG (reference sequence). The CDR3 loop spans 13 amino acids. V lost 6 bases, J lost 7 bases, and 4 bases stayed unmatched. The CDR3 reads CACTGTGGEKLFF. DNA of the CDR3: TGTGCCTGCACCGGGACAGGGGGTGAAAAACTGTTTTTT.

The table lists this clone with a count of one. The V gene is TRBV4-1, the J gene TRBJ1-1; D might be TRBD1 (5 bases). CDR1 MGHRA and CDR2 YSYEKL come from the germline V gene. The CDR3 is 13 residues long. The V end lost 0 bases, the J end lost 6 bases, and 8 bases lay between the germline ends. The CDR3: CASSQDQGAEAFF. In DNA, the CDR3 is TGCGCCAGCAGCCAAGATCAAGGGGCTGAAGCTTTCTTT.

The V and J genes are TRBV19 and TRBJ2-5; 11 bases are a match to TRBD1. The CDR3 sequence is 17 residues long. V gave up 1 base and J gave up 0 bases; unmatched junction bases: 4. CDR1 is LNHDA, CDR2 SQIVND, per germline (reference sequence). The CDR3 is CASSIGDRGSDQETQYF. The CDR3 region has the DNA TGTGCCAGTAGTATAGGGGACAGGGGGTCTGACCAAGAGACCCAGTACTTC.

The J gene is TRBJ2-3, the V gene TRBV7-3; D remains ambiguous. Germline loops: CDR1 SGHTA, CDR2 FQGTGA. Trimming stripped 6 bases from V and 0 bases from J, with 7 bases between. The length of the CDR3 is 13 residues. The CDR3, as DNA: TGTGCCAGCAGATCAACTAGCACAGATACGCAGTATTTT. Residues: CASRSTSTDTQYF. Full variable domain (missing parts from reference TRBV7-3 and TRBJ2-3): GAGVSQTPSNKVTEKGKYVELRCDPISGHTALYWYRQSLGQGPEFLIYFQGTGAADDSGLPNDRFFAVRPEGSVSTLKIQRTERGDSAVYLCASRSTSTDTQYFGPGTRLTVL.

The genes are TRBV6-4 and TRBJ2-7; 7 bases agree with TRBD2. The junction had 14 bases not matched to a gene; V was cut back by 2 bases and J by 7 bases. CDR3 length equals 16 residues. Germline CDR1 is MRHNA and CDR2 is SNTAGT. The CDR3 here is CASSDRWGGNSGEQYF. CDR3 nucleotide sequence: TGTGCCAGCAGTGACCGCTGGGGGGGGAACTCTGGGGAGCAGTACTTC.

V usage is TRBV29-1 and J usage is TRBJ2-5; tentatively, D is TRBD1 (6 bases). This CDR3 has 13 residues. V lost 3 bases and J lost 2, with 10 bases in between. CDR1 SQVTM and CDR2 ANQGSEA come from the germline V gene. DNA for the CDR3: TGCAGCGTTGACGAGACAGGACAAGAGACCCAGTACTTC. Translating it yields CSVDETGQETQYF.

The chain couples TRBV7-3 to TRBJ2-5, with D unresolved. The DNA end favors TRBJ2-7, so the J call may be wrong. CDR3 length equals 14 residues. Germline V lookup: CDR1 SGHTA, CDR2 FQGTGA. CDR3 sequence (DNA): TGTGCCAGCAGCCTTTCTGGCGGCAACCACGAGCAGTACTTC. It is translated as CASSLSGGNHEQYF.

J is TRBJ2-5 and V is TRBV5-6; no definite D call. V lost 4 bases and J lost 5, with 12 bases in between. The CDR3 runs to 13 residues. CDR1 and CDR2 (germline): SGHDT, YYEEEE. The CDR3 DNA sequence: TGTGCCAGCAGCCAGACTGTTCCGGAGACCCAGTACTTC. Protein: CASSQTVPETQYF.

DNA of the CDR3: TGTGCCAGCAGCTATCTGGGGGGACTAGCGGCCGAGCAGTATTTT. This codes for CASSYLGGLAAEQYF. The chain links TRBV5-6 to TRBJ2-3, with 11 bases lining up with TRBD2. Germline lookup yields CDR1 SGHDT and CDR2 YYEEEE. J lost 11 bases, V lost 3 bases, and 11 bases had no gene match. This CDR3 has 15 amino acids.